This is a list of T cell receptor beta chains from one sample in a study of blood T cell repertoires in COVID-19. Data came from immunoSEQ multiplex PCR; TCRdb stores just in-frame clones and leaves some out. Here the sample spans some 300,000 clones, approximately 86% being singletons. Sequences were obtained from peripheral blood. The receptors stem from a woman between 65 and 79 years old with COVID-19, enrolled during active disease. Both conserved end residues are part of each CDR3. The order of the fields is J gene, V gene, CDR3 protein.

J: TRBJ2-1; V: TRBV5-8; CDR3: CASSSWDRGNEQFF
J: TRBJ2-7; V: TRBV7-9; CDR3: CASSWTGEYEQYF
J: TRBJ2-7; V: TRBV6-5; CDR3: CASSLGGDWYEQYF
J: TRBJ2-2; V: TRBV6-5; CDR3: CASSTMTGLSGELFF
J: TRBJ1-2; V: TRBV4-1; CDR3: CASSQQQGGDYGYTF
J: TRBJ2-1; V: TRBV7-3; CDR3: CASSSPLAGPSDNEQFF
J: TRBJ1-2; V: TRBV5-1; CDR3: CASRGDIGYTF
J: TRBJ1-2; V: TRBV5-4; CDR3: CASSLGGADYGYTF
J: TRBJ2-3; V: TRBV5-6; CDR3: CASSRGQSDTQYF
J: TRBJ1-6; V: TRBV6-1; CDR3: CASSEGNTGVSPLHF
J: TRBJ1-1; V: TRBV12-3/TRBV12-4; CDR3: CASSARGTEAFF
J: TRBJ2-2; V: TRBV6-5; CDR3: CASSFRPGTGGRELFF
J: TRBJ1-2; V: TRBV7-2; CDR3: CASSLVVGQGGYTF
J: TRBJ1-2; V: TRBV7-9; CDR3: CASSLRQGYGYTF
J: TRBJ1-2; V: TRBV18; CDR3: CASSPSSGALNGYTF
J: TRBJ2-1; V: TRBV7-9; CDR3: CASSKSGSSSGNEQFF
J: TRBJ1-3; V: TRBV2; CDR3: CASRVDRSSGNTIYF
J: TRBJ1-4; V: TRBV9; CDR3: CASSTRTGEEKLFF
J: TRBJ1-3; V: TRBV18; CDR3: CASSPNRDDSGNTIYF
J: TRBJ1-5; V: TRBV10-1; CDR3: CASSDGNQPQHF
J: TRBJ2-7; V: TRBV5-4; CDR3: CASSPSRGGLGEQYF
J: TRBJ1-4; V: TRBV19; CDR3: CASSIDPREKLFF
J: TRBJ2-1; V: TRBV9; CDR3: CASSARGARAGIDEQFF
J: TRBJ1-2; V: TRBV4-1; CDR3: CASSQVTGGDYGYTF
J: TRBJ2-3; V: TRBV13; CDR3: CASSPGTSGVTDTQYF
J: TRBJ1-2; V: TRBV15; CDR3: CATSRDLAEIYGYTF
J: TRBJ2-1; V: TRBV5-6; CDR3: CASSGTGEDYNEQFF
J: TRBJ1-1; V: TRBV24-1; CDR3: CATSGQGAFF
J: TRBJ1-3; V: TRBV6-6; CDR3: CASRLPTGTGNTIYF
J: TRBJ2-3; V: TRBV24-1; CDR3: CATSDLYGQGEDTQYF
J: TRBJ1-2; V: TRBV5-6; CDR3: CASSLPAGAYGYTF
J: TRBJ1-6; V: TRBV5-5; CDR3: CASTQRTGGFNSPLHF
J: TRBJ2-7; V: TRBV7-9; CDR3: CASSRSRDRDEQYF
J: TRBJ1-6; V: TRBV12-3/TRBV12-4; CDR3: CASSTGGKPLHF
J: TRBJ1-2; V: TRBV4-1; CDR3: CASSQGGGSNGYTF
J: TRBJ2-1; V: TRBV5-1; CDR3: CASSITGTDYNEQFF
J: TRBJ1-4; V: TRBV4-2; CDR3: CASSQAGQLLFF
J: TRBJ1-1; V: TRBV5-4; CDR3: CASSLQGGEVTEAFF
J: TRBJ2-7; V: TRBV4-1; CDR3: CASSQSGSPQYEQYF
J: TRBJ2-5; V: TRBV21-1; CDR3: CASRGLAGGCQETQYF
J: TRBJ2-2; V: TRBV5-1; CDR3: CASSLVDSRQGELFF
J: TRBJ2-5; V: TRBV19; CDR3: CASSIGLAGGSSETQYF
J: TRBJ2-5; V: TRBV24-1; CDR3: CATSDPRTKETQYF
J: TRBJ2-5; V: TRBV7-9; CDR3: CASSLARRGGETQYF
J: TRBJ2-1; V: TRBV4-3; CDR3: CASSQDLSPGEQFF
J: TRBJ2-1; V: TRBV5-1; CDR3: CASSLGLAGGYNEQFF
J: TRBJ2-1; V: TRBV7-9; CDR3: CASSSGGAYNEQFF
J: TRBJ2-3; V: TRBV7-2; CDR3: CASSPLGLGDTQYF
J: TRBJ2-7; V: TRBV4-1; CDR3: CASSQAGQRGSYEQYF
J: TRBJ1-1; V: TRBV3-1/TRBV3-2; CDR3: CASSQDPSPDRSEAFF
J: TRBJ2-7; V: TRBV15; CDR3: CATSRDRGYEQYF
J: TRBJ2-7; V: TRBV6-5; CDR3: CASSYSALAGFYEQYF
J: TRBJ2-1; V: TRBV7-2; CDR3: CASSLEVAGAPYNEQFF
J: TRBJ2-2; V: TRBV23-1; CDR3: CASPQDRSNTGELFF
J: TRBJ2-7; V: TRBV2; CDR3: CASSDKRGGSGEQYF
J: TRBJ2-7; V: TRBV24-1; CDR3: CATSDRDRAYEQYF
J: TRBJ2-3; V: TRBV2; CDR3: CASMGGENTQYF